This T cell receptor (beta chain) was sequenced for a study of cytomegalovirus exposure and HLA in healthy donors. Findings and caveats of the study: Cytomegalovirus association was listed for roughly 160 TCR beta chains.

This clone was recorded a few times. Its specificity is unknown. The PCR used 60 Vbeta and 13 Jbeta primers. As processed by the authors: Roughly 73 million unique TCR beta chains, about 10 million of them shared, were counted by a later analysis. The method was immunoSEQ multiplex PCR; TCRdb's version includes in-frame clones alone and lacks a portion of them. The V and J calls and the clone size are those of that table, but D and trimming were determined from the DNA. This sample has roughly 120,000 clones, with about three quarters found just once. Donors were ostensibly healthy at sampling, although undocumented immune exposures were probable. The receptor was derived from a man in his sixties in good health and CMV-seropositive. The material sequenced was PBMCs.

CDR3 nucleotides: TGCGCCAGCAGCTTGAGTGAGGCGGGGGGCCCAGATACGCAGTATTTT. Protein product: CASSLSEAGGPDTQYF. V is TRBV5-1 and J is TRBJ2-3, with 8 positions matching TRBD2. CDR3 length: 16 residues. The V gene end was trimmed by 1 base and the J gene end by 4 bases; junction bases not matched to a gene: 8. CDR1 and CDR2 (germline): SGHRS, YFSETQ.